Listed below are T cell receptor beta chains from one sample, sequenced in a study of blood T cell repertoires in COVID-19. Produced via immunoSEQ multiplex PCR; TCRdb's table is partial and in-frame only. The data hold around 230,000 clones, with approximately 80% observed a single time. What was sequenced was peripheral blood. Receptors originate from a man aged 40-49 years who had recovered from COVID-19. The conserved cysteine and the conserved F or W are not part of the CDR3 here.

>TRBV6-5|TRBJ1-1
ASSPTGPGDTEAF
>TRBV11-3|TRBJ1-3
ASSLGAGTPDSSGNTIY
>TRBV5-5|TRBJ1-2
ASSLAPVGDGYT
>TRBV6-5|TRBJ1-1
ASSYSGGVTAF
>TRBV14|TRBJ2-3
ASSQDSLAGGSGQY
>TRBV6-6|TRBJ1-3
ASSYTAAGNTIY
>TRBV18|TRBJ1-5
ASSPTTGVGQPQH
>TRBV2|TRBJ2-7
ASTLGSLSYEQY
>TRBV7-2|TRBJ2-5
ASSLVAGAYQETQY
>TRBV27|TRBJ2-2
ASSFTGGSGGELF
>TRBV5-5|TRBJ1-3
ASSLVRGAVGNTIY
>TRBV9|TRBJ2-2
ASSVAPWGGATGELF
>TRBV6-2/TRBV6-3|TRBJ1-6
ASSYIPGQGYLSSYSPLH
>TRBV19|TRBJ1-4
ASSNPGVTSEKLF
>TRBV9|TRBJ2-1
ASSVRGSSYNEQF
>TRBV4-1|TRBJ1-5
ASSHPPQGSNQPQH
>TRBV18|TRBJ2-2
ASSPLANTGELF
>TRBV7-2|TRBJ2-1
ASRSGTGGDEQF
>TRBV2|TRBJ1-1
ASSVGTEAF
>TRBV2|TRBJ2-5
ASRDKGGAQETQY
>TRBV7-9|TRBJ1-2
ASSLDLSGDGYT
>TRBV5-1|TRBJ2-3
ASSWDQTRGSTDTQY
>TRBV5-4|TRBJ2-1
ASRRLAGEGSNEQF
>TRBV5-1|TRBJ1-1
ASSAGGKGTEAF
>TRBV7-8|TRBJ2-4
ASSRRQLNIQY
>TRBV30|TRBJ1-4
AWSVPGQGFEKLF